Each of the 28 T cell receptor beta chains below was sequenced from the same sample in a study of blood T cell repertoires in COVID-19. The method was immunoSEQ multiplex PCR; TCRdb's version includes in-frame clones alone and lacks a portion of them. Of 15,000 to 20,000 clones in the sample, 87% were seen once. The sequencing sample was made of peripheral blood. These receptors all stem from a human donor in a cohort sampled during active COVID-19.

The rearrangement joins TRBV7-2 to TRBJ2-3, with TRBD2 matching 12 bases. V shed 1 base and J 2 bases; nucleotides not matched to a gene: 4. The CDR3 loop spans 17 amino acids. Germline loops: CDR1 SGHTA, CDR2 FQGNSA. CDR3 sequence reads: CASSLGASGGATDTQYF. The CDR3 nucleotides read TGTGCCAGCAGCTTAGGGGCTAGCGGGGGGGCCACAGATACGCAGTATTTT.

The genes are TRBV5-1 and TRBJ2-7; TRBD1 agrees at 12 bases. The CDR3 is made up of 14 amino acids. Per the germline V gene, CDR1 is SGHRS and CDR2 is YFSETQ. V gave up 4 bases and J gave up 7 bases; unmatched junction bases: 6. The CDR3 protein is CASSKGQGAEEQYF. CDR3 nucleotides: TGCGCCAGCAGCAAGGGACAGGGGGCGGAGGAGCAGTACTTC.

V usage is TRBV12-3 or TRBV12-4 and J usage is TRBJ1-1, with D perhaps TRBD1 (5 bases). The CDR3 sequence is 13 residues long. The V end was cut by 3 bases, the J end by 1 base, with 6 bases between. In nucleotides, the CDR3 is TGTGCCAGCAGTTTGGACAAGAACACTGAAGCTTTCTTT. Amino acid sequence: CASSLDKNTEAFF.

The genes are TRBV7-9 and TRBJ2-3, with 9 bases matching TRBD2. This CDR3 has 15 residues. V shed 5 bases and J 3 bases; nucleotides not matched to a gene: 6. The germline V gene encodes CDR1 SEHNR and CDR2 FQNEAQ (reference sequence). The CDR3 here is CASSPQRGVTDTQYF. CDR3 nucleotide sequence: TGTGCCAGCAGCCCCCAGCGGGGGGTAACAGATACGCAGTATTTT.

This CDR3 reads CASRGVAQGEKLFF. CDR3 in DNA: TGTGCCAGCAGAGGGGTCGCCCAGGGGGAAAAACTGTTTTTT. This rearrangement joins TRBV6-5 to TRBJ1-4; tentatively, D is TRBD1 (6 bases). The CDR3 loop spans 14 amino acids. Germline-derived CDR1 and CDR2 are MNHEY and SVGAGI. V gave up 6 bases and J gave up 8 bases, with 16 bases separating them.

The V and J genes are TRBV9 and TRBJ2-7; D possibly corresponds to TRBD2 (5 bases). V shed 0 bases and J shed 3 bases, with 7 bases lying between them. The CDR3 has 13 residues. Germline V gene lookup returns CDR1 SGDLS and CDR2 YYNGEE. In nucleotides, the CDR3 is TGTGCCAGCAGCGTAGGCGAGGGCTACGAGCAGTACTTC. Translated: CASSVGEGYEQYF.

The chain combines TRBV7-9 with TRBJ1-2, with TRBD1 matching over 8 bases. With V trimmed by 4 bases and J by 6 bases, 4 bases remained unmatched. Germline values: CDR1 SEHNR, CDR2 FQNEAQ (reference sequence). CDR3 length: 13 amino acids. The CDR3 nucleotides are TGTGCCAGCAGCTCGTGGACAGGGAATGGCTACACCTTC. Encoded protein: CASSSWTGNGYTF.

The chain is built from TRBV5-1 and TRBJ2-1, with D perhaps TRBD1 (6 bases). V shed 2 bases and J shed 1 base, with 22 bases lying between them. The length of the CDR3 is 19 residues. CDR1 is SGHRS and CDR2 is YFSETQ in the germline V gene. The CDR3 sequence: CASSLTSFGGPPSYNEQFF. CDR3 nucleotide sequence: TGCGCCAGCAGCTTAACTAGTTTTGGGGGCCCACCGTCCTACAATGAGCAGTTCTTC. Supplemented by reference TRBV5-1 and TRBJ2-1, the full variable domain reads KAGVTQTPRYLIKTRGQQVTLSCSPISGHRSVSWYQQTPGQGLQFLFEYFSETQRNKGNFPGRFSGRQFSNSRSEMNVSTLELGDSALYLCASSLTSFGGPPSYNEQFFGPGTRLTVL.

CDR3 nucleotides: TGTGCCAGCAGCTTATCACTAGCGGGGGATACGCAGTATTTT. Translation: CASSLSLAGDTQYF. The chain carries TRBV7-2 and TRBJ2-3, with 10 bases aligning to TRBD2. V lost 2 bases, J lost 6 bases, and 2 bases stayed unmatched. Germline V gene sequence: CDR1 SGHTA, CDR2 FQGNSA. This CDR3 contains 14 residues.

The J gene is TRBJ1-4, the V gene TRBV19; TRBD1 matches 7 bases. Germline V gene lookup returns CDR1 LNHDA and CDR2 SQIVND (reference sequence). The CDR3 has 15 residues. J gave up 0 bases and V 6 bases, and 4 bases lay outside the gene matches. CDR3: CASSPGTATNEKLFF. DNA for the CDR3: TGTGCCAGTAGCCCCGGGACAGCAACTAATGAAAAACTGTTTTTT.

The rearrangement joins TRBV9 to TRBJ2-7, with D perhaps TRBD2 (6 bases). In germline, CDR1 is SGDLS, CDR2 YYNGEE. The V end lost 0 bases, the J end lost 3 bases, and 16 bases lay between the germline ends. This CDR3 is built from 16 residues. The CDR3 sequence: CASSVGSSGRFYEQYF. CDR3 DNA: TGTGCCAGCAGCGTAGGGAGTAGCGGACGATTCTACGAGCAGTACTTC.

In this sample, this clone turned up once. The chain combines TRBV18 with TRBJ2-3, with D tentatively TRBD1 (6 bases). Germline loops: CDR1 KGHSH, CDR2 LQKENI. The CDR3 runs to 16 residues. V was trimmed by 0 bases and J by 6 bases, leaving 16 bases between them. The CDR3 region is CASSPPSGAHGDTQYF. The CDR3 DNA reads TGTGCCAGCTCACCACCGTCAGGGGCTCACGGGGATACGCAGTATTTT.

This chain uses TRBV19 with TRBJ1-4; possible D gene TRBD1, 5 bases. The V end lost 7 bases, the J end lost 11 bases, and 23 bases lay between the germline ends. This CDR3 has 15 residues. Germline V lookup: CDR1 LNHDA, CDR2 SQIVND (reference sequence). CDR3 DNA: TGTGCCAGTACCCTGGGGACCAACATGGAGGGGAAACTGTTTTTT. Translating it yields CASTLGTNMEGKLFF.

This clone showed up just a few times. The chain recombines TRBV18 with TRBJ2-7, with a weak D call TRBD1 (6 bases). The CDR3 is 15 residues long. Germline CDR1 and CDR2: KGHSH and LQKENI. V lost 4 bases to trimming and J lost 0 bases, with 13 bases between them. In DNA form, the CDR3 reads TGTGCCAGCTCACGATGGACAGATAGCTCCTACGAGCAGTACTTC. Its protein product is CASSRWTDSSYEQYF. Complete variable domain (other parts from reference TRBV18 and TRBJ2-7): NAGVMQNPRHLVRRRGQEARLRCSPMKGHSHVYWYRQLPEEGLKFMVYLQKENIIDESGMPKERFSAEFPKEGPSILRIQQVVRGDSAAYFCASSRWTDSSYEQYFGPGTRLTVT.

The rearrangement links TRBV5-8 to TRBJ2-1; TRBD2 matches 11 bases. The CDR3 is 15 amino acids. Trimming removed 2 bases from V and 8 bases from J; junction bases left unmatched: 6. Germline V gene sequence: CDR1 SGHTS, CDR2 YDEGEE. CDR3 coding DNA: TGTGCCAGCAGCTTTCTAGCGGGGGGTAGTGATGAGCAGTTCTTC. Protein sequence: CASSFLAGGSDEQFF.

The chain couples TRBV19 to TRBJ1-3, with D unresolved. Germline V lookup: CDR1 LNHDA, CDR2 SQIVND (reference sequence). V lost 1 base to trimming and J lost 0 bases, with 7 bases between them. The CDR3 sequence is 15 residues long. CDR3 in amino acids: CASSIGLSSGNTIYF. The CDR3 DNA sequence: TGTGCCAGTAGTATAGGGCTCAGCTCTGGAAACACCATATATTTT. The whole variable domain, remainder taken from reference TRBV19 and TRBJ1-3, is DGGITQSPKYLFRKEGQNVTLSCEQNLNHDAMYWYRQDPGQGLRLIYYSQIVNDFQKGDIAEGYSVSREKKESFPLTVTSAQKNPTAFYLCASSIGLSSGNTIYFGEGSWLTVV.

The V gene is TRBV28, the J gene TRBJ2-7, with 9 bases that match TRBD2. This CDR3 contains 13 residues. Germline CDR1 and CDR2: MDHEN and SYDVKM. Trimming at V came to 2 bases and at J to 6 bases, leaving 2 bases not matched to a gene. The CDR3 bases are TGTGCCAGCAGTTTAGCGGGGGGGCGCGAGCAGTACTTC. It yields the protein CASSLAGGREQYF.

This sequence joins TRBV12-2 and TRBJ1-1; the DNA was not compared with TRBD1, the D call given in the table. TRBV12-2 is noted as a pseudogene. This CDR3 is 17 amino acids long. The CDR3 DNA reads as TGTGCAAGTCGCTTAAGGACAGGCGAGGAGTTGGGGACTGAAGCTTTCTTT. Its translation: CASRLRTGEELGTEAFF.

V gene TRBV18 combines with J gene TRBJ2-7; tentative D call: TRBD1 (5 bases). The CDR3 has 14 amino acids. CDR1 and CDR2 (germline): KGHSH, LQKENI. Trimming cost V 0 bases and J 2 bases, with 8 bases left between them. The CDR3 DNA reads as TGTGCCAGCTCACCACCGGCAGGGACCTACGAGCAGTACTTC. This gives the protein CASSPPAGTYEQYF.

This chain connects TRBV27 to TRBJ1-4, with 7 bases matching TRBD1. Germline values: CDR1 MNHEY, CDR2 SMNVEV (reference sequence). Trimming at V came to 11 bases and at J to 5 bases, leaving 8 bases not matched to a gene. This CDR3 contains 13 residues. CDR3 nucleotide sequence: TGTGCCGCAGGGGGGACGACGAATGAAAAACTGTTTTTT. Translated: CAAGGTTNEKLFF.

The chain couples TRBV6-5 to TRBJ2-5, with TRBD1 identical over 7 bases. With 5 bases clipped from V and 4 bases from J, the junction kept 10 bases outside the gene matches. Germline V CDR1 and CDR2: MNHEY, SVGAGI. The CDR3 has 15 amino acids. The CDR3 DNA sequence: TGTGCCAGCAGTACTACAGGGGCCGGCGGAGAGACCCAGTACTTC. This gives the protein CASSTTGAGGETQYF.

CDR3 residues: CASSQDLTITDTQYF. Written as DNA, the CDR3 is TGCGCCAGCAGCCAAGATCTAACGATCACAGATACGCAGTATTTT. The chain employs TRBV4-3 and TRBJ2-3; D remains ambiguous. CDR1 and CDR2 from the germline V gene are LGHNA and YSLEER. CDR3 length: 15 residues. V was clipped by 0 bases and J by 2 bases, with 9 bases between them.

This clone was counted a few times. The chain couples TRBV7-3 to TRBJ1-6, with 9 bases lining up with TRBD1. This CDR3 has 14 residues. Trimming took 4 bases from V and 7 from J; bases not matched to a gene: 2. CDR1 SGHTA and CDR2 FQGTGA come from the germline V gene. CDR3 sequence (DNA): TGTGCCAGCAGCTCGACAGGGGGAAATTCACCCCTCCACTTT. Protein product: CASSSTGGNSPLHF.

This chain links TRBV6-5 with TRBJ1-5; 8 bases match TRBD1. Germline CDR1 and CDR2: MNHEY and SVGAGI. After removal of 6 bases from V and 4 bases from J, the junction contained 8 bases not matched to a gene. This CDR3 is built from 15 residues. The CDR3 sequence: CASRADRVENQPQHF. DNA of the CDR3: TGTGCCAGCAGGGCGGACAGGGTAGAGAATCAGCCCCAGCATTTT.

This chain uses TRBV6-2 or TRBV6-3 with TRBJ2-7; D is possibly TRBD1 (6 bases). The germline V and J ends were trimmed by 1 base and 5 bases, with 12 bases remaining between them. Germline CDR1 reads MNHEY; CDR2 reads SVGEGT. This CDR3 is 14 amino acids long. The CDR3 sequence is CASSYWGQGNEQYF. The DNA of the CDR3 is TGTGCCAGCAGTTACTGGGGCCAGGGGAACGAGCAGTACTTC.

J is TRBJ2-2 and V is TRBV6-4, with 11 bases aligning to TRBD1. The CDR3 consists of 15 residues. In germline, CDR1 is MRHNA, CDR2 SNTAGT. The V and J ends lost 4 bases and 6 bases, in that order; junction bases with no gene match: 4. CDR3 amino acids: CASSADRGQAGELFF. The CDR3 DNA is TGTGCCAGCAGTGCGGACAGGGGGCAGGCCGGGGAGCTGTTTTTT.

The chain couples TRBV7-9 to TRBJ2-3, with a weak D call TRBD2 (5 bases). The CDR3 runs 15 residues. Germline assignment: CDR1 SEHNR and CDR2 FQNEAQ (reference sequence). V lost 5 bases to trimming and J lost 3 bases, with 15 bases between them. The CDR3 bases are TGTGCCAGCAGCCCCCCCGGACTGTTTACAGATACGCAGTATTTT. This codes for CASSPPGLFTDTQYF.

This chain uses TRBV7-2 with TRBJ2-1; 12 nucleotides agree with TRBD2. This CDR3 contains 16 residues. Per germline, CDR1 SGHTA and CDR2 FQGNSA. Trimming at V came to 2 bases and at J to 8 bases, leaving 7 bases not matched to a gene. The CDR3 here is CASSLPLAGGPYEQFF. CDR3 in DNA: TGTGCCAGCAGCTTACCTCTAGCGGGGGGGCCCTATGAGCAGTTCTTC.